Listed below are T cell receptor beta chains from one sample, sequenced in a study of identifying expanded T cells in peripheral blood. Clones were sequenced by immunoSEQ multiplex PCR, and TCRdb holds only the in-frame ones, with some missing. This sample has about 80,000 clones, with roughly 89% found just once. The specimen was blood. These receptors were obtained from a person aged 18 to 70 in good health. The CDR3 runs from the conserved cysteine through the conserved F or W. The D gene is left open where the match is weak. The listing skips clone size in some rows; elsewhere it reads once, few, many or a size class.

DNA,CDR3,size,J,D,V
TGCGCCAGCAGCTATGACACCGGGGAGCTGTTTTTT,CASSYDTGELFF,.,TRBJ2-2,.,TRBV5-1
TGTGCCACCCTGTTTTTACAGGGTAACTATGGCTACACCTTC,CATLFLQGNYGYTF,.,TRBJ1-2,.,TRBV6-6
TGTGCCAGCAGCCAAGACAGAAACTCCTACAATGAGCAGTTCTTC,CASSQDRNSYNEQFF,.,TRBJ2-1,.,TRBV4-2
TGTGCCAGCAGAAGAGGAGGGCGGGGGGAGACCCAGTACTTC,CASRRGGRGETQYF,.,TRBJ2-5,TRBD2,TRBV28
TGTGCCAGCAGTTACCGGAGGGGGGGAATGGAAAACATTCAGTACTTC,CASSYRRGGMENIQYF,.,TRBJ2-4,.,TRBV6-5
TGTGCCAGCAGTTCGATAGCGGGGAAGGCAGATACGCAGTATTTT,CASSSIAGKADTQYF,.,TRBJ2-3,TRBD2,TRBV28
TGTGCCAGTAGTATCAGAGGGGCGGATACCCAGTACTTC,CASSIRGADTQYF,.,TRBJ2-5,.,TRBV19
TGCAGCGTTTGGCCAGGGGGTCCTAACTATGGCTACACCTTC,CSVWPGGPNYGYTF,.,TRBJ1-2,TRBD1,TRBV29-1
TGTGCCAGCAGTGGGGGACTAGCGGGAGGGCATACGCAGTATTTT,CASSGGLAGGHTQYF,.,TRBJ2-3,TRBD2,TRBV2
TGTGCCAGCAGCCAAGGACCGACAGGGGACTCTGGGGCCAACGTCCTGACTTTC,CASSQGPTGDSGANVLTF,.,TRBJ2-6,TRBD1,TRBV4-2
TGTGCCAGCAGCTTATATGGGACGGACACTGAAGCTTTCTTT,CASSLYGTDTEAFF,.,TRBJ1-1,.,TRBV7-8
TGTGCCAGTACCCCCCCACTTTTTCAAGCAGGTTTCAATCAGCCCCAGCATTTT,CASTPPLFQAGFNQPQHF,once,TRBJ1-5,.,TRBV19
TGCGCCAGCAGCTTCACAACCCCTACTAGCGGGAGTTCCGGGGAGCTGTTTTTT,CASSFTTPTSGSSGELFF,.,TRBJ2-2,TRBD2,TRBV5-1
TGTGCCAGCAGCGTAGCTCCAGGACCCTACGAGCAGTACTTC,CASSVAPGPYEQYF,.,TRBJ2-7,.,TRBV9
TGTGCCAGCAGTCGGGACGGGATATCCTACGAGCAGTACTTC,CASSRDGISYEQYF,.,TRBJ2-7,.,TRBV6-6
TGTGCCAGCACCGGGCAGCGAAACACTGAAGCTTTCTTT,CASTGQRNTEAFF,few,TRBJ1-1,.,TRBV25-1
TGCGCCAGCAGCCTACAGCGGGAGGTACGGTACAATGAGCAGTTCTTC,CASSLQREVRYNEQFF,.,TRBJ2-1,TRBD2,TRBV4-1
TGTGCCAGCAGTTACGGAGGACTCCGTTTTAATGAGCAGTTCTTC,CASSYGGLRFNEQFF,.,TRBJ2-1,.,TRBV6-5
TGTGCCAGCAGCCGAAGACTAGCGGGTTACAATGAGCAGTTCTTC,CASSRRLAGYNEQFF,.,TRBJ2-1,TRBD2,TRBV7-3
TGTGCCAGTAGACCAGGTGAGGGGGTGAGGAACGAGCAGTACTTC,CASRPGEGVRNEQYF,.,TRBJ2-7,.,TRBV19
TGTGCCAGCAGCCCCCGGGTAGGATTCTCCTACGAGCAGTACTTC,CASSPRVGFSYEQYF,.,TRBJ2-7,.,TRBV11-2
TGTGCCAGCAGCTTGTGGGACAGGGCGGACGGGAACACCATATATTTT,CASSLWDRADGNTIYF,.,TRBJ1-3,TRBD1,TRBV7-9
TGTGCCAGCAGCCGAGGGGTGGGGAGCACAGATACGCAGTATTTT,CASSRGVGSTDTQYF,.,TRBJ2-3,.,TRBV7-2
TGTGCCAGCACCTCCCCCCGGGACAGGGCCTATGGCTACACCTTC,CASTSPRDRAYGYTF,.,TRBJ1-2,TRBD1,TRBV6-6
TGCGCCAGCAGCCAAGTCCCCAGGGACATAGCCGTCTATGGCTACACCTTC,CASSQVPRDIAVYGYTF,.,TRBJ1-2,.,TRBV4-1
TGTGCCAGCAGTCCTCAGGGTATCTCCTACGAGCAGTACTTC,CASSPQGISYEQYF,.,TRBJ2-7,.,TRBV14
TGTGCCAGCAGCTATCAACCGGGACTAGCGGGAGCTGGCAATGAGCAGTTCTTC,CASSYQPGLAGAGNEQFF,.,TRBJ2-1,TRBD2,TRBV7-3
TGTGCCAGCAGCCAAGGGACTGCTGCTTCAACTAATGAAAAACTGTTTTTT,CASSQGTAASTNEKLFF,.,TRBJ1-4,.,TRBV4-2
TGTGCTAGCAGCTTATACCGGGACAGTGAAGCTTTCTTT,CASSLYRDSEAFF,.,TRBJ1-1,TRBD1,TRBV7-7
TGTGCCAGCAGCCGCTCACTGGGCACTAGCACAGATACGCAGTATTTT,CASSRSLGTSTDTQYF,.,TRBJ2-3,.,TRBV7-2
TGCGCCAGCAGCTTGGAGATGGTGTTCCTAGTGGGCGAGCAGTACTTC,CASSLEMVFLVGEQYF,.,TRBJ2-7,.,TRBV5-1
TGCGCCAGCAGCCAAAACGGCCCCTCCTACAATGAGCAGTTCTTC,CASSQNGPSYNEQFF,.,TRBJ2-1,.,TRBV5-1
TGTGCCAGCAGTCCGACATACACAGGGGGCAGCAATCAGCCCCAGCATTTT,CASSPTYTGGSNQPQHF,.,TRBJ1-5,TRBD1,TRBV27
TGTGCCAGCAGCCAACCCAATCAGCCCCAGCATTTT,CASSQPNQPQHF,once,TRBJ1-5,.,TRBV7-9
TGTGCCAGCAGTCCCGCGGGGGTCTCCTACGAGCAGTACTTC,CASSPAGVSYEQYF,.,TRBJ2-7,TRBD2,TRBV28
TGCGCCAGCAGCCAAGATCATGCAGCTTCCACTGAAGCTTTCTTT,CASSQDHAASTEAFF,.,TRBJ1-1,.,TRBV4-1
TGTGCCAGCAGTCAAGACGGTCTGGGGCGAGAGACCCAGTACTTC,CASSQDGLGRETQYF,once,TRBJ2-5,.,TRBV6-6
TGTGCCACCCGTAGCGGATACACAGATACGCAGTATTTT,CATRSGYTDTQYF,.,TRBJ2-3,.,TRBV2
TGTGCCACCAGCAGTCGACAGGGGGCAGCTTACGAGCAGTACTTC,CATSSRQGAAYEQYF,.,TRBJ2-7,TRBD1,TRBV15
TGTGCCAGCAGCTTAGGCCAGGGGGATACGCAGTATTTT,CASSLGQGDTQYF,.,TRBJ2-3,.,TRBV11-3
TGTGCCAGCAGTAGACTAGCGGGAGGAACCGGGGAGACCCAGTACTTC,CASSRLAGGTGETQYF,.,TRBJ2-5,TRBD2,TRBV7-6
TGTGCCAGTACGGGACAAATCAGCACAGATACGCAGTATTTT,CASTGQISTDTQYF,.,TRBJ2-3,.,TRBV25-1
TGCGCCAGCAGCCGAGCTGTGGACTATAAGAACACCGGGGAGCTGTTTTTT,CASSRAVDYKNTGELFF,.,TRBJ2-2,.,TRBV5-1
TGCGCCAGCAGAATGGTTGGACAGAACTACGAGCAGTACTTC,CASRMVGQNYEQYF,.,TRBJ2-7,.,TRBV5-1
TGTGCCAGCAGCCGTACCATTATTCCCACCGGGGAGCTGTTTTTT,CASSRTIIPTGELFF,once,TRBJ2-2,.,TRBV7-6
TGTGCCAGCAGTTTTAACAGGGACCCCTACAATGAGCAGTTCTTC,CASSFNRDPYNEQFF,few,TRBJ2-1,.,TRBV28
TGTGCCAGCAGCTTAGCTGGGGGCGCGTGGTACGAGCAGTACTTC,CASSLAGGAWYEQYF,.,TRBJ2-7,.,TRBV7-2
TGTGCCAGCTCACCACGGGAGCTAGCGCTCTACAATGAGGGCTCCTATGAGCAGTTCTTC,CASSPRELALYNEGSYEQFF,.,TRBJ2-1,.,TRBV18
TGCAGCGTTATCTCCAAAAATGAAAAACTGTTTTTT,CSVISKNEKLFF,.,TRBJ1-4,.,TRBV29-1
TGTGCCAGCAGTTACTCGGCAGAGAGTTCCTACGAGCAGTACTTC,CASSYSAESSYEQYF,.,TRBJ2-7,.,TRBV6-5
TGTGCCAGCTCTGCCAGCACAGATACGCAGTATTTT,CASSASTDTQYF,.,TRBJ2-3,.,TRBV7-9
TGTGCCAGCAAAGGACAGGGGAACACCGGGGAGCTGTTTTTT,CASKGQGNTGELFF,once,TRBJ2-2,TRBD1,TRBV9
TGTGCCAGCAGTGCCCCGACAGGGGGTAGTTTCGAGCAGTACTTC,CASSAPTGGSFEQYF,.,TRBJ2-7,TRBD1,TRBV28
TGTGCCTGGAATAGCGGCAGCATGAACACTGAAGCTTTCTTT,CAWNSGSMNTEAFF,.,TRBJ1-1,.,TRBV30